These T cell receptor beta chains were read from a single sample in a study of human T cells and chemical hapten exposure. TCRdb passed the RACE reads through MiXCR, listing each CDR3 protein once. The profile shows tens of thousands of distinct CDR3 sequences, about 7% of them singletons. The starting material was whole blood, obtained in connection with sensitization to the hapten diphenylcyclopropenone (DPC). The receptors derive from a young woman with alopecia areata. Some clones in this sample may be carry-over from other donors' samples. Both conserved end residues are part of each CDR3. A D gene is named only where the DNA matches it firmly. Not all rows give a size; the values are once, few, many and, for expanded clones, a class.

CDR3nt,CDR3aa,v_gene,j_gene,abundance,d_gene
TGTGCCAGCAGTGGGTTAGCATCCCAAGAGACCCAGTACTTC,CASSGLASQETQYF,TRBV2,TRBJ2-5,many,.
TGTGCCAGCAGCCGTGATCGGACAGTTGCTGGAAACACCATATATTTT,CASSRDRTVAGNTIYF,TRBV4-2,TRBJ1-3,many,.
TGCAGTGCTAAGGACAGGGTTAGCAATCAGCCCCAGCATTTT,CSAKDRVSNQPQHF,TRBV20-1,TRBJ1-5,.,TRBD1
TGTGCCAGCAGCTTGGTTCCCCGCGATACGCAGTATTTT,CASSLVPRDTQYF,TRBV7-6,TRBJ2-3,.,.
TGTGCCAGCAGCAGGCCCATCTATGGGACAGGGGCCAATGAGCAGTTCTTC,CASSRPIYGTGANEQFF,TRBV13,TRBJ2-1,few,TRBD1
TGTGCCAGCAGCTGGACATGGAACACTGAAGCTTTCTTT,CASSWTWNTEAFF,TRBV7-6,TRBJ1-1,many,.
TGTGCCAGCAGCGTAGATCAAGCGGGGACCTACGAGCAGTACTTC,CASSVDQAGTYEQYF,TRBV9,TRBJ2-7,many,TRBD2
TGTGCCAGCAGCGCGGGGGGTCATGAAAAACTGTTTTTT,CASSAGGHEKLFF,TRBV7-2,TRBJ1-4,many,.
TGTGCCAGCAGGGTCAAGAGCACAGATACGCAGTATTTT,CASRVKSTDTQYF,TRBV21-1,TRBJ2-3,few,.
TGTGCCTGGACTGAGGGGGTGGCCCAGTACTTC,CAWTEGVAQYF,TRBV30,TRBJ2-5,many,.
TGTGCCAGCAGTTTCTTAGGTCAGCCCCAGCATTTT,CASSFLGQPQHF,TRBV12-3/TRBV12-4,TRBJ1-5,many,.
TGCAGTGCTAGAGACCCCCTTTCTGGAGGTGGGACTGAAGCTTTCTTT,CSARDPLSGGGTEAFF,TRBV20-1,TRBJ1-1,many,.
TGTGCCAGCAGTTTCGGACCCGGACAGGGAGGCTATGGCTACACCTTC,CASSFGPGQGGYGYTF,TRBV27,TRBJ1-2,.,TRBD1
TGCGCCAGCAGCCCTACAGGGCTGTTGAATTCACCCCTCCACTTT,CASSPTGLLNSPLHF,TRBV5-1,TRBJ1-6,few,.
TGCAGTGCTAAACTAAGCCGGGACGGCGGAGCTTCACCCCTCCACTTT,CSAKLSRDGGASPLHF,TRBV20-1,TRBJ1-6,many,.
TGTGCCAGCAGACAAGACCGACCCGGGGAGCTGTTTTTT,CASRQDRPGELFF,TRBV12-3/TRBV12-4,TRBJ2-2,many,.
TGTGCCATCAGGCCGGGGGACAATGAGCAGTTCTTC,CAIRPGDNEQFF,TRBV10-3,TRBJ2-1,many,.
TGTGCCAGCAGAGGGACAGGGGGTATCAATGAGCAGTTCTTC,CASRGTGGINEQFF,TRBV27,TRBJ2-1,many,TRBD1
TGTGCCAGCAGGAGGAATCCGGGAGAAAACACTGAAGCTTTCTTT,CASRRNPGENTEAFF,TRBV2,TRBJ1-1,many,.
TGTGCCAGCAGCTTATTAGTCTCCCTTCATGAGCAGTTCTTC,CASSLLVSLHEQFF,TRBV7-6,TRBJ2-1,many,.
TGTGCCAGTAGTACCCCTCGAAGGCAGGGAAGAACTGAAGCTTTCTTT,CASSTPRRQGRTEAFF,TRBV19,TRBJ1-1,many,.
TGTGCCATCAGTCCGGCAGGGGCCGATCAGCCCCAGCATTTT,CAISPAGADQPQHF,TRBV10-3,TRBJ1-5,.,.
TGCAGTGCTAGAGATATAAGCAGGGAGGGGGAAAAACTGTTTTTT,CSARDISREGEKLFF,TRBV20-1,TRBJ1-4,.,.
TGTGCCAGCAGTCCGGGACAGCTTTACAATGAGCAGTTCTTC,CASSPGQLYNEQFF,TRBV5-5,TRBJ2-1,.,TRBD1
TGTGCCAGGTATCAGCCCCAGCATTTT,CARYQPQHF,TRBV2,TRBJ1-5,.,.
TGTGCCAGCAGGCGGACCGGGGACACTGAAGCTTTCTTT,CASRRTGDTEAFF,TRBV2,TRBJ1-1,many,.
TGCAGTGCTAGACTAGCGGGTTCCTACAATGAGCAGTTCTTC,CSARLAGSYNEQFF,TRBV20-1,TRBJ2-1,many,TRBD2
TGTGCCAGCAGCTTAGAAGTTGGTAGCGGGGGCACAGATACGCAGTATTTT,CASSLEVGSGGTDTQYF,TRBV11-2,TRBJ2-3,many,TRBD2
TGTGCCAGCAGTATTTCGGCCGGGTCGCGGACCTATAATTCACCCCTCCACTTT,CASSISAGSRTYNSPLHF,TRBV12-3/TRBV12-4,TRBJ1-6,once,.
TGTGCCACCAGTGATGGACTAGCAAATGAGCAGTTCTTC,CATSDGLANEQFF,TRBV24-1,TRBJ2-1,many,TRBD2